A selection of T cell receptor beta chains follows, all from one sample in a study of sequential checkpoint blockade in melanoma. The method was immunoSEQ multiplex PCR; TCRdb's version includes in-frame clones alone and lacks a portion of them. Here the sample spans about 18,000 clones, about 69% being singletons. Sequencing was performed on tumor tissue (inferred from file names), taken from a patient given nivolumab and ipilimumab in sequence. These TCRs come from a human donor with melanoma. CDR3s include the opening cysteine and the closing phenylalanine or tryptophan. Each record gives: V gene, J gene, D gene, clone size, CDR3 DNA, CDR3 protein. A D gene is named only where the DNA matches it firmly. Rows give clone size only sometimes, using once, few, many, or a class for an expanded clone.

V: TRBV28; J: TRBJ1-2; D: -; size: -; DNA: TGTGCCAGCAGTTTATCTAGGGGCCGCTATGGCTACACCTTC; CDR3: CASSLSRGRYGYTF
V: TRBV14; J: TRBJ2-7; D: -; size: -; DNA: TGTGCCAGCAGCCAACTAACCAGGAGTGATTACGAGCAGTACTTC; CDR3: CASSQLTRSDYEQYF
V: TRBV6-8; J: TRBJ2-5; D: TRBD1; size: -; DNA: TGTGCCAGCAGTAATCACGAGTTTGGGACAGGGTTTTTTGAGACCCAGTACTTC; CDR3: CASSNHEFGTGFFETQYF
V: TRBV10-2; J: TRBJ1-5; D: TRBD1; size: -; DNA: TGCGCCAGCATCTTTTACAGGACAGGGAATAGCAATCAGCCCCAGCATTTT; CDR3: CASIFYRTGNSNQPQHF
V: TRBV2; J: TRBJ2-2; D: -; size: -; DNA: TGTGCCAGCAGTGCGTGGACAGCAAACACCGGGGAGCTGTTTTTT; CDR3: CASSAWTANTGELFF
V: TRBV14; J: TRBJ2-2; D: -; size: -; DNA: TGTGCCAGCAGCCAAGCTGAAGGACGGCGCACCGGGGAGCTGTTTTTT; CDR3: CASSQAEGRRTGELFF
V: TRBV28; J: TRBJ2-4; D: -; size: once; DNA: TGTGCCAGCTCCGCCCGGGCGGGATCAATAGCCAAAAACATTCAGTACTTC; CDR3: CASSARAGSIAKNIQYF
V: TRBV11-3; J: TRBJ2-2; D: TRBD2; size: -; DNA: TGTGCCAGCAGCTTGATAGCGGGAGTTGGAACCGGGGAGCTGTTTTTT; CDR3: CASSLIAGVGTGELFF
V: TRBV5-1; J: TRBJ2-2; D: -; size: -; DNA: TGCGCCAGCATACCCGGGACTTTGAACACCGGGGAGCTGTTTTTT; CDR3: CASIPGTLNTGELFF
V: TRBV6-8; J: TRBJ2-1; D: -; size: -; DNA: TGTGCCAGCAGCCTATCCTGGCAGGGGGGCTACAATGAGCAGTTCTTC; CDR3: CASSLSWQGGYNEQFF
V: TRBV5-1; J: TRBJ1-4; D: TRBD1; size: -; DNA: TGCGCCAGCAGGACGGGACAGGGTGGGGAAAAACTGTTTTTT; CDR3: CASRTGQGGEKLFF
V: TRBV5-1; J: TRBJ2-7; D: -; size: once; DNA: TGCGCCAGCAGCCGCGGCACTCGGGATGTATCCTACGAGCAGTACTTC; CDR3: CASSRGTRDVSYEQYF
V: TRBV7-6; J: TRBJ1-3; D: -; size: few; DNA: TGTGCCAGCAGCTTAGGTGGGCCCTCTGGAAACACCATATATTTT; CDR3: CASSLGGPSGNTIYF
V: TRBV10-2; J: TRBJ2-7; D: TRBD1; size: -; DNA: TGCGCCAGCAGTGATCGCGGCAGGGGGTCCTACGAGCAGTACTTC; CDR3: CASSDRGRGSYEQYF
V: TRBV2; J: TRBJ2-1; D: TRBD1; size: -; DNA: TGTGCCAGGGCAAGGGACAGCAACTCCTACAATGAGCAGTTCTTC; CDR3: CARARDSNSYNEQFF
V: TRBV19; J: TRBJ2-1; D: -; size: -; DNA: TGTGCCAGTAGTATAGTGGCAGCTTTGGATGAGCAGTTCTTC; CDR3: CASSIVAALDEQFF
V: TRBV5-1; J: TRBJ1-6; D: -; size: -; DNA: TGCGCCAGCAGGCCGTACGCAGCCTCCTATAATTCACCCCTCCACTTT; CDR3: CASRPYAASYNSPLHF
V: TRBV19; J: TRBJ1-2; D: -; size: -; DNA: TGTGCCAGTAGGCGGAGGGGAATTAACTATGGCTACACCTTC; CDR3: CASRRRGINYGYTF
V: TRBV30; J: TRBJ1-6; D: -; size: -; DNA: TGTGCCTCCGCGACGTATGTGAATTCACCCCTCCACTTT; CDR3: CASATYVNSPLHF
V: TRBV5-1; J: TRBJ1-3; D: -; size: -; DNA: TGCGCCAGCAGCTTGGCGCCAGTCGGAAACACCATATATTTT; CDR3: CASSLAPVGNTIYF
V: TRBV6-8; J: TRBJ1-1; D: TRBD1; size: few; DNA: TGTGCCAGCAGCTTAGGCGGGGACAGTCTGCAAGCTTTCTTT; CDR3: CASSLGGDSLQAFF
V: TRBV28; J: TRBJ1-3; D: -; size: once; DNA: TGTGCCAGCAGTTTATTTACAGGGAAAGGAAACACCATATATTTT; CDR3: CASSLFTGKGNTIYF
V: TRBV7-6; J: TRBJ2-7; D: -; size: -; DNA: TGTGCCAGCAGCCCCGGACGGAAGGAGGTAGGCGAGCAGTACTTC; CDR3: CASSPGRKEVGEQYF
V: TRBV6-8; J: TRBJ1-1; D: TRBD1; size: once; DNA: TGTGCCAGCAGCTTACAGGGGCGGACCACTGAAGCTTTCTTT; CDR3: CASSLQGRTTEAFF
V: TRBV6-8; J: TRBJ1-5; D: TRBD1; size: -; DNA: TGTGCCAGCATGGGACAGAGCCTCAATCAGCCCCAGCATTTT; CDR3: CASMGQSLNQPQHF
V: TRBV12-5; J: TRBJ2-3; D: -; size: few; DNA: TGTGCTAGTGGACAATTAGGGGGAGATGGGGATACGCAGTATTTT; CDR3: CASGQLGGDGDTQYF
V: TRBV6-8; J: TRBJ1-1; D: -; size: -; DNA: TGTGCCAGCAGCTTACAGGGAAATACTGAAGCTTTCTTT; CDR3: CASSLQGNTEAFF
V: TRBV9; J: TRBJ1-2; D: TRBD1; size: few; DNA: TGTGCCAGCAGCGTAAGCCCGACAGGGGGCTATGGCTACACCTTC; CDR3: CASSVSPTGGYGYTF
V: TRBV11-3; J: TRBJ1-1; D: -; size: -; DNA: TGTGCCAGCAGCCTCCTGACAGTCCCGACGATGAACACTGAAGCTTTCTTT; CDR3: CASSLLTVPTMNTEAFF
V: TRBV5-1; J: TRBJ1-1; D: TRBD1; size: once; DNA: TGCGCCAGCAGCGCCGGGACAGAGGGCACTGAAGCTTTCTTT; CDR3: CASSAGTEGTEAFF
V: TRBV6-8; J: TRBJ2-1; D: -; size: -; DNA: TGTGCCAGCAGTTACCCTCGAACAGGTAGTACCTACAATGAGCAGTTCTTC; CDR3: CASSYPRTGSTYNEQFF
V: TRBV12-5; J: TRBJ2-3; D: -; size: medium-sized; DNA: TGTGCCAGCACTCGGGGGCCAACTTCGGGACAAGATACGCAGTATTTT; CDR3: CASTRGPTSGQDTQYF
V: TRBV12-5; J: TRBJ2-1; D: TRBD2; size: few; DNA: TGTGCCAGCTCCCTGGGGGGGTACAATGAGCAGTTCTTC; CDR3: CASSLGGYNEQFF
V: TRBV29-1; J: TRBJ2-2; D: -; size: -; DNA: TGCAGCGTTGACGCGAACACCGGGGAGCTGTTTTTT; CDR3: CSVDANTGELFF
V: TRBV19; J: TRBJ2-3; D: TRBD1; size: -; DNA: TGTGCCAGTAGTACCAGGGGGCGCTCAGATACGCAGTATTTT; CDR3: CASSTRGRSDTQYF
V: TRBV19; J: TRBJ2-7; D: TRBD2; size: once; DNA: TGTGCCAGTAGTACCTCTAGCGGGCCGTACGAGCAGTACTTC; CDR3: CASSTSSGPYEQYF
V: TRBV30; J: TRBJ1-4; D: -; size: -; DNA: TGTGCCTGGAGTGTAATAGGGCCGGGGCAACTGTTTTTT; CDR3: CAWSVIGPGQLFF
V: TRBV9; J: TRBJ1-2; D: TRBD1; size: -; DNA: TGTGCCAGCAGTACCGGACAGGGGGCCGTCCTCGGCTACACCTTC; CDR3: CASSTGQGAVLGYTF
V: TRBV11-3; J: TRBJ1-5; D: -; size: -; DNA: TGTGCCAGCAGCCAATATGGAACAGGGTCCTCCAATCAGCCCCAGCATTTT; CDR3: CASSQYGTGSSNQPQHF
V: TRBV5-1; J: TRBJ1-5; D: -; size: -; DNA: TGCGCCAGCAGCTTGATGGGGGGCAATCAGCCCCAGCATTTT; CDR3: CASSLMGGNQPQHF
V: TRBV30; J: TRBJ2-2; D: -; size: -; DNA: TGTGCCTGGAGTGTAAGAATGGACTACACCGGGGAGCTGTTTTTT; CDR3: CAWSVRMDYTGELFF
V: TRBV6-9; J: TRBJ2-7; D: -; size: once; DNA: TGTGCCAGCTGTGTTGGCTACGAGCAGTACTTC; CDR3: CASCVGYEQYF
V: TRBV6-9; J: TRBJ1-5; D: -; size: -; DNA: TGTGCCAGCAGTGGCCCCTCGGGGACTCAGTATAGCAATCAGCCCCAGCATTTT; CDR3: CASSGPSGTQYSNQPQHF
V: TRBV18; J: TRBJ2-3; D: -; size: -; DNA: TGTGCCAGCTCACCAATGGGGGGGGCCGATACGCAGTATTTT; CDR3: CASSPMGGADTQYF
V: TRBV10-2; J: TRBJ1-1; D: TRBD1; size: -; DNA: TGCGCCACCTTAATGACAGGGCGGAACACTGAAGCTTTCTTT; CDR3: CATLMTGRNTEAFF
V: TRBV14; J: TRBJ1-1; D: -; size: -; DNA: TGTGCCAGCAGCCTCGACGCGGTGACTGAAGCTTTCTTT; CDR3: CASSLDAVTEAFF
V: TRBV19; J: TRBJ1-4; D: -; size: -; DNA: TGTGCCAGTAGCCCCCGGGGTGCAACTAATGAAAAACTGTTTTTT; CDR3: CASSPRGATNEKLFF
V: TRBV11-3; J: TRBJ2-5; D: -; size: -; DNA: TGTGCCAGCAGCTCGGGACCCCTAGGAGAGACCCAGTACTTC; CDR3: CASSSGPLGETQYF
V: TRBV30; J: TRBJ1-3; D: -; size: -; DNA: TGTGCCTGGAGCCCAGGGAGCTTGGCTGGAAACACCATATATTTT; CDR3: CAWSPGSLAGNTIYF
V: TRBV28; J: TRBJ1-2; D: TRBD1; size: -; DNA: TGTGCCAGCAGTACCCGGGCAGGGGGAAGGGGGAATGGCTACACCTTC; CDR3: CASSTRAGGRGNGYTF
V: TRBV30; J: TRBJ2-3; D: -; size: -; DNA: TGTGCCTGGAGTCTTAGGGGGAGAGATACGCAGTATTTT; CDR3: CAWSLRGRDTQYF
V: TRBV19; J: TRBJ2-5; D: -; size: once; DNA: TGTGCCAGTAGTAAGGGTGCGAGCGCGAAAGAGACCCAGTACTTC; CDR3: CASSKGASAKETQYF
V: TRBV6-8; J: TRBJ2-3; D: TRBD2; size: -; DNA: TGTGCCAGCAGCGAGGGACTAGCGATCACAGATACGCAGTATTTT; CDR3: CASSEGLAITDTQYF
V: TRBV25-1; J: TRBJ2-7; D: -; size: -; DNA: TGTGCCAGCAGTGAATTTCTCAACATCGAAGTCTACGAGCAGTACTTC; CDR3: CASSEFLNIEVYEQYF
V: TRBV18; J: TRBJ2-1; D: -; size: -; DNA: TGTGCCAGCTCACCACCGAACGAGAATGAGCAGTTCTTC; CDR3: CASSPPNENEQFF
V: TRBV30; J: TRBJ2-7; D: -; size: -; DNA: TGTGCCTGGAGAGCAGGTTTAGAGCAGTACTTC; CDR3: CAWRAGLEQYF
V: TRBV19; J: TRBJ2-7; D: -; size: medium-sized; DNA: TGTGCCACCTCCTCCAGGGGCCTCGAGCAGTACTTC; CDR3: CATSSRGLEQYF
V: TRBV5-1; J: TRBJ2-1; D: TRBD2; size: -; DNA: TGCGCCAGCAGCATAAGCGGGACCTACAATGAGCAGTTCTTC; CDR3: CASSISGTYNEQFF